The clone carrying this T cell receptor (beta chain) was counted between two and nine times. The data derive from a study of T-cell reconstitution after alpha-beta-depleted transplantation in children. The TCRbeta library incorporated unique molecular identifiers. TCRdb fed the PCR reads into MiXCR, producing one record per CDR3 protein. The top ten hold under 7% of the sample, which has about half a million distinct CDR3 sequences, about an eighth seen once. The receptor was isolated from a human donor who donated a stem cell graft to a child with combined immunodeficiency. The source material was PBMCs from the stem cell graft donor, sampled from the stem cell graft.

CDR3 amino acids: CATSARRGTATYEQYF. The CDR3 nucleotides read TGTGCCACCAGCGCCCGACGGGGGACAGCTACCTACGAGCAGTACTTC. The chain joins TRBV15 to TRBJ2-7; possible D gene TRBD1, 7 bases. CDR1 LNHNV and CDR2 YYDKDF come from the germline V gene (reference sequence). V lost 5 bases and J 2 bases, leaving 19 bases between the germline ends. This CDR3 comprises 16 residues.